This TCR beta chain was captured by sequencing in a study of identifying expanded T cells in peripheral blood. Points from the study as a whole: Roughly 1.2 clones differed between technical replicates, versus around 15 and 19 over time. Across healthy donors, higher total template counts meant significantly greater two-week count variance.

Sequenced by immunoSEQ multiplex PCR; TCRdb stores in-frame clones only, minus some. Of around 100,000 clones detected, over 75% appear once; the ten largest clones hold less than 7%. Collection occurred without any documented infections or immune events in donors. As concerns this clone: Its antigen is not known.

The CDR3 covers 15 residues. Trimming left V 5 bases short and J 6 bases short, with 19 bases between. Looked up from germline, CDR1 is LNHDA and CDR2 is SQIVND (reference sequence). The rearrangement joins TRBV19 to TRBJ1-2, with D possibly being TRBD1 (5 bases). The sample was blood. The sequence derives from a person between 18 and 70 years old in good health. CDR3 sequence (DNA): TGTGCCAGTAGTTACAACGGGAACCTCAGGGATGGCTACACCTTC. This gives the protein CASSYNGNLRDGYTF.